This T cell receptor (beta chain) emerged from a study of vaccination and CD4 T cells after COVID-19. Comment on this clonotype: Antigen specificity is unknown.

The germline V gene has CDR1 DFQATT and CDR2 SNEGSKA (reference sequence). Trimming removed 0 bases at V and 5 bases at J, with 10 bases between. CDR3 length equals 14 residues. The Oncomine TCR Beta short-read assay was what sequenced the DNA obtained from cultured CD4+ T cells. TCRdb passed the PCR reads through MiXCR, listing each CDR3 protein once. Of over 9,500 distinct CDR3 sequences listed, about 41% are singletons. Treatment indicated: roughly ten-day PBMC culture with coronavirus spike peptide pools or control peptides (ViraFEST assay). This clonotype was sampled from a human donor with COVID-19. The J gene is TRBJ1-4, the V gene TRBV20-1; D is unclear. The source material was cultured CD4+ T cells from blood, sampled after SARS-CoV-2 vaccination. The CDR3 spells CSARELDPNEKLFF. The CDR3 coding sequence is TGCAGTGCTAGAGAGCTAGATCCCAATGAAAAACTGTTTTTT.